Below, 27 T cell receptor beta chains from the same sample are listed, as sequenced in a study of regulatory T cells in long-lasting Graves disease. Regarding time point: newly diagnosed GD, antithyroid drugs for less than 3 months. From PBMCs, RNA was extracted and then used to make the TCR library. Assembly of TCR beta libraries relied on iRepertoire HTBI primers together with Arm-PCR of CDR3 regions. MiXCR, run by TCRdb on the multiplex PCR reads, gives a single entry per CDR3 protein. Of around 420,000 distinct CDR3 sequences in the sample, about 14% are singletons; the top ten hold about 24%. Here the sequenced sample was peripheral blood mononuclear cells (PBMCs), taken at new diagnosis, from a patient treated with antithyroid drugs. Receptors were obtained from a female donor with Graves disease.

Ten or more counts support this clonotype. This chain links TRBV6-5 with TRBJ1-1; D gene unclear. Trimming cost V 2 bases and J 5 bases, with 15 bases left between them. This CDR3 is built from 15 residues. Germline V gene data show CDR1 as MNHEY and CDR2 as SVGAGI. CDR3 bases: TGTGCCAGCAGTTACGCGGAGATCACGGGTACTGAAGCTTTCTTT. Protein: CASSYAEITGTEAFF.

This clonotype was counted a few times. The chain is built from TRBV12-3 or TRBV12-4 and TRBJ2-1, with TRBD1 matching over 8 bases. V was pared by 7 bases and J by 2 bases, with 7 bases of the junction left unmatched. The CDR3 runs 15 residues. The CDR3 DNA follows: TGTGCCAGCACCCCAAACAGGGGGACCTACAATGAGCAGTTCTTC. Amino acid sequence: CASTPNRGTYNEQFF.

This clonotype was recorded at least ten times. The CDR3 loop reads CASSQSQLNTEAFF. DNA of the CDR3: TGCGCCAGCAGCCAAAGTCAGCTTAACACTGAAGCTTTCTTT. The rearrangement joins TRBV4-1 to TRBJ1-1; D ambiguous. The CDR3 is made up of 14 amino acids. V shed 2 bases and J shed 2 bases, with 9 bases lying between them. From germline, CDR1 is MGHRA and CDR2 YSYEKL.

This clonotype was detected only once. This chain joins TRBV5-1 and TRBJ2-1; 7 nucleotides agree with TRBD1. The CDR3 extends over 14 amino acids. V dropped 0 bases and J dropped 8; count of bases not matched to a gene: 5. Per germline, CDR1 SGHRS and CDR2 YFSETQ. For the CDR3, the DNA is TGCGCCAGCAGCTTGGAGGGGGCTCGCGATGAGCAGTTCTTC. Amino acid sequence: CASSLEGARDEQFF.

This chain uses TRBV4-3 with TRBJ1-2; TRBD1 is a possible D gene (5 bases). The V and J ends lost 2 bases and 6 bases respectively, with 16 bases between them. The CDR3 is made up of 15 amino acids. CDR1 is LGHNA and CDR2 is YSLEER in the germline V gene. DNA for the CDR3: TGCGCCAGCAGCCAACGCGGGACTCAGACGGATGGCTACACCTTC. Translated: CASSQRGTQTDGYTF.

This clonotype was picked up many times. The chain joins TRBV27 to TRBJ2-1; tentative D call: TRBD1 (6 bases). Per the germline V gene, CDR1 is MNHEY and CDR2 is SMNVEV (reference sequence). V lost 6 bases and J 13 bases, leaving 19 bases between the germline ends. CDR3 length equals 13 residues. CDR3 loop: CASSPRTEQGQFF. CDR3 coding DNA: TGTGCCAGCAGCCCAAGGACGGAACAGGGCCAGTTCTTC.

As for this clonotype: The germline gene is not matched at one end of the junction; a read error may be the cause. J is TRBJ2-5 and V is TRBV2; no definite D call. Germline-derived CDR1 and CDR2 are SNHLY and FYNNEI. The CDR3 contains 11 residues. CDR3 sequence (DNA): TGTGCCAGCAGTGCTGGGATAGGCAATTTCTTC. This translates into CASSAGIGNFF.

This clonotype was recorded at least ten times. The chain uses TRBV7-2 and TRBJ2-2; unclear D gene. V shed 7 bases and J shed 6 bases, with 9 bases lying between them. This CDR3 region has 12 residues. Germline values: CDR1 SGHTA, CDR2 FQGNSA. In DNA form, the CDR3 reads TGTGCCAGCACCTTCAGATCCGGGGAGCTGTTTTTT. Amino acids: CASTFRSGELFF.

Ten or more counts support this clonotype. The rearrangement links TRBV12-3 or TRBV12-4 to TRBJ1-4, with 8 bases matching TRBD1. Germline trimming cut 0 bases from V and 3 bases from J; bases unmatched to any gene: 3. This CDR3 is 16 amino acids long. CDR3 protein: CASSLANRGSNEKLFF. DNA for the CDR3: TGTGCCAGCAGTTTAGCGAACAGGGGGTCTAATGAAAAACTGTTTTTT.

This chain connects TRBV9 to TRBJ2-6, with TRBD2 identical over 14 bases. The CDR3 length is 18 residues. Germline assignment: CDR1 SGDLS and CDR2 YYNGEE. V lost 3 bases to trimming and J lost 2 bases; unmatched junction nucleotides: 4. The CDR3 spells CASSEGLAGDPGANVLTF. CDR3 DNA: TGTGCCAGCAGCGAGGGACTAGCGGGAGACCCTGGGGCCAACGTCCTGACTTTC.

This clonotype was detected many times. The chain carries TRBV6-1 and TRBJ2-3, with 12 bases lining up with TRBD2. The CDR3 extends over 19 amino acids. J was trimmed by 2 bases and V by 7 bases; bases with no gene match: 16. Per the germline V gene, CDR1 is MNHNS and CDR2 is SASEGT. This CDR3 is CASTHPGLAGGALTDTQYF. CDR3 sequence (DNA): TGTGCCAGCACCCATCCGGGGCTAGCGGGGGGGGCCCTCACAGATACGCAGTATTTT.

This clonotype was picked up many times. The chain uses TRBV7-9 and TRBJ1-1, with 10 bases lining up with TRBD1. V lost 5 bases, J lost 10 bases, and 10 bases stayed unmatched. Germline values: CDR1 SEHNR, CDR2 FQNEAQ (reference sequence). The CDR3 is made up of 14 amino acids. The CDR3 region is CASSPGDRGERAFF. The CDR3 coding sequence is TGTGCCAGCAGCCCCGGGGACAGGGGTGAACGAGCTTTCTTT.

This clonotype was found many times. This chain connects TRBV12-3 or TRBV12-4 to TRBJ1-1; 8 bases align to TRBD1. With 4 bases clipped from V and 11 bases from J, the junction kept 12 bases outside the gene matches. There are 14 residues in the CDR3. CDR3 DNA: TGTGCCAGCAGTTCACGTGGACAGGGAGGCGAGGCTTTCTTT. Translating gives CASSSRGQGGEAFF.

The chain recombines TRBV6-1 with TRBJ1-2; D is possibly TRBD1 (5 bases). Trimming pared 2 bases from V and 8 bases from J, leaving 15 bases between. CDR3 length: 14 residues. Germline V gene sequence: CDR1 MNHNS, CDR2 SASEGT. CDR3 region: CASSEYSGSYGYTF. CDR3 DNA sequence: TGTGCCAGCAGTGAATACTCAGGGTCGTACGGCTACACCTTC.

This clonotype was detected many times. The chain employs TRBV19 and TRBJ1-4; D remains unclear. There are 12 residues in the CDR3. V lost 4 bases to trimming and J lost 11 bases, with 11 bases between them. In germline, CDR1 is LNHDA, CDR2 SQIVND (reference sequence). Here the CDR3 DNA reads TGTGCCAGTAGTACCGCCATCAAGAAACTGTTTTTT. This codes for CASSTAIKKLFF.

With regard to this clonotype: A much bigger clone sits one base away, suggesting this may be a read error. Likely a read error: the CDR3 ends without its conserved phenylalanine or tryptophan. The chain uses TRBV7-8 and TRBJ2-3, with 9 bases aligning to TRBD1. V shed 5 bases, J shed 3 bases, and the junction held 6 bases outside the gene matches. The CDR3 loop spans 15 amino acids. Germline V lookup: CDR1 SGHVS, CDR2 FQNEAQ. CDR3 sequence: CASSPLGQGTDTQYL. The CDR3 DNA reads as TGTGCCAGCAGCCCCCTGGGACAGGGAACAGATACGCAGTATCTT.

The CDR3 loop is CASSYSRGQGQDTQYF. The CDR3 nucleotides are TGTGCCAGCAGTTACTCTCGGGGACAGGGTCAAGATACGCAGTATTTT. V usage is TRBV6-2 or TRBV6-3 and J usage is TRBJ2-3; the match to TRBD1 covers 9 bases. Germline V gene sequence: CDR1 MNHEY, CDR2 SVGEGT. V lost 0 bases, J lost 5 bases, and 6 bases stayed unmatched. The CDR3 is 16 residues long.

This chain connects TRBV7-2 to TRBJ2-2; D tentatively fits TRBD1 or TRBD2 (5 bases each). Germline CDR1 is SGHTA and CDR2 is FQGNSA. This CDR3 is 16 amino acids long. Trimming left V 2 bases short and J 0 bases short, with 10 bases between. This chain's CDR3 is CASSLTGTANTGELFF. The CDR3 DNA reads TGTGCCAGCAGCTTAACCGGGACGGCGAACACCGGGGAGCTGTTTTTT.

This clonotype was counted many times. The V call is TRBV7-2, the J call TRBJ2-1; 13 bases map to TRBD2. V shed 4 bases, J shed 2 bases, and the junction held 8 bases outside the gene matches. From germline, CDR1 is SGHTA and CDR2 FQGNSA. CDR3 length: 18 amino acids. CDR3 bases: TGTGCCAGCAGCTCGGGACTAGCGGGACTTCGCACCTACAATGAGCAGTTCTTC. It is translated as CASSSGLAGLRTYNEQFF. Using reference TRBV7-2 and TRBJ2-1 for the parts outside the CDR3, the full variable domain is GAGVSQSPSNKVTEKGKDVELRCDPISGHTALYWYRQSLGQGLEFLIYFQGNSAPDKSGLPSDRFSAERTGGSVSTLTIQRTQQEDSAVYLCASSSGLAGLRTYNEQFFGPGTRLTVL.

This clonotype was observed at least ten times. The gene calls are TRBV6-5 and TRBJ2-1; TRBD1 matches 8 bases. J gave up 8 bases and V 4 bases, and 7 bases lay outside the gene matches. Germline assignment: CDR1 MNHEY and CDR2 SVGAGI. This CDR3 is built from 14 residues. The CDR3 DNA reads TGTGCCAGCAGTTGGAGACAGGGGAACGATGAGCAGTTCTTC. This encodes CASSWRQGNDEQFF.

This clonotype was counted ten times or more. The V gene is TRBV20-1, the J gene TRBJ1-4; D perhaps matches TRBD1 (6 bases). The CDR3 totals 13 residues. Looked up from germline, CDR1 is DFQATT and CDR2 is SNEGSKA (reference sequence). Trimming shortened V by 3 bases and J by 7 bases, and 12 bases separated the two germline ends. CDR3 protein: CSASPGEGEKLFF. CDR3 DNA: TGCAGTGCTAGTCCAGGGGAGGGTGAAAAACTGTTTTTT.

This clonotype was detected ten times or more. One junction end does not reproduce the germline sequence, and a read error may be involved. In nucleotides, the CDR3 is TGCGCCAGCAGCCAGGGATTAGCCAAAAACATTCAGTACTTC. This translates into CASSQGLAKNIQYF. The chain links TRBV3-1 to TRBJ2-4; possibly TRBD1 for D (5 bases). The CDR3 runs 14 residues. CDR1 and CDR2 (germline): LGHDT, YNNKEL (reference sequence).

Concerning this clonotype itself: The conserved closing phenylalanine or tryptophan is absent in this CDR3, likely reflecting a read error. The chain links TRBV2 to TRBJ1-1; possible D gene TRBD1, 6 bases. The V gene's germline CDR1 is SNHLY and CDR2 FYNNEI. Trimming took off 6 bases at V and 1 base at J, with 12 bases between the two ends. This CDR3 comprises 14 residues. The CDR3 coding sequence is TGTGCCAGCAGCGTAGTGACAGGGAACACTGAAGCTTTCCTT. Translated, it gives CASSVVTGNTEAFL.

V gene TRBV5-1 combines with J gene TRBJ2-1, with a possible D match to TRBD2 (6 bases). The CDR3 has 13 amino acids. Trimming shortened V by 4 bases and J by 6 bases, and 11 bases separated the two germline ends. Germline V gene lookup returns CDR1 SGHRS and CDR2 YFSETQ. The CDR3 DNA is TGCGCCAGCAGCAAGCAGACTAGCAATGAGCAGTTCTTC. Protein: CASSKQTSNEQFF.

This clonotype has ten or more counts. The gene calls are TRBV28 and TRBJ1-2; 10 bases line up with TRBD1. This CDR3 is 16 amino acids long. Germline loops: CDR1 MDHEN, CDR2 SYDVKM. V was pared by 5 bases and J by 6 bases, with 12 bases of the junction left unmatched. The CDR3 DNA reads as TGTGCCAGCAGTCTTGCGGGGGACAGGGGCGGGAATGGCTACACCTTC. Amino acids: CASSLAGDRGGNGYTF.

This clonotype showed up just once. In DNA form, the CDR3 reads TGTGCCAGCGGGGGACGGGGCGCCACAGATACGCAGTATTTT. Protein product: CASGGRGATDTQYF. The chain combines TRBV2 with TRBJ2-3; D may correspond to TRBD1 or TRBD2 (5 bases each). Germline-derived CDR1 and CDR2 are SNHLY and FYNNEI. The CDR3 contains 14 residues. Trimming took 8 bases from V and 2 from J, leaving 14 bases between them.

The J gene is TRBJ1-3, the V gene TRBV6-2 or TRBV6-3; TRBD1 matches 8 bases. CDR1 is MNHEY, CDR2 SVGEGT, per germline. The CDR3 is 17 amino acids. Trimming took 4 bases from V and 0 from J; bases not matched to a gene: 8. The CDR3 region is CASSSPGQASSGNTIYF. The CDR3 region has the DNA TGTGCCAGCAGTTCCCCGGGACAGGCCAGCTCTGGAAACACCATATATTTT.